Presented here are 28 T cell receptor beta chains from one specimen sequenced in a study of T cell responses to AZD1222 COVID-19 vaccine (dated by TCRdb to 2020 to 2023). Libraries were prepared through the immunoSEQ multiplex PCR assay. Held by TCRdb, this immuneACCESS table contains in-frame sequences only and omits some clones. Under half of the omission traces to an unresolved V gene where checked; the cause of the rest is unknown. The sample contains 100,000 to 150,000 clones, about nine tenths of them found a single time. 6.3% of the sample rests with the top ten. This sample's time point label indicates: baseline before first vaccination. The input for sequencing was peripheral blood, taken on day 0 of AZD1222 vaccination. The receptors stem from an adult in good health.

This chain uses TRBV5-8 with TRBJ2-3, with 8 bases fitting TRBD1. Germline values: CDR1 SGHTS, CDR2 YDEGEE. The CDR3 is 15 residues long. V was clipped by 3 bases and J by 2 bases; unmatched bases: 5. CDR3 DNA: TGTGCCAGCAGCTACCAGGGGGCGAACACAGATACGCAGTATTTT. It yields the protein CASSYQGANTDTQYF.

V usage is TRBV27 and J usage is TRBJ2-1; D is ambiguous. This CDR3 contains 15 residues. V was trimmed by 4 bases and J by 0 bases, leaving 10 bases between them. Germline CDR1 reads MNHEY; CDR2 reads SMNVEV (reference sequence). CDR3 amino acids: CASSYGRSSYNEQFF. CDR3 bases: TGTGCCAGCAGTTATGGGCGAAGCTCCTACAATGAGCAGTTCTTC.

The chain has TRBV7-9 and TRBJ1-5, with D hard to call. The CDR3 sequence is 15 residues long. The V gene's germline CDR1 is SEHNR and CDR2 FQNEAQ (reference sequence). V lost 5 bases to trimming and J lost 6 bases, with 17 bases between them. The CDR3 DNA reads TGTGCCAGCAGCCTATCAAGTATGGCTCTTCAGCCCCAGCATTTT. This translates into CASSLSSMALQPQHF.

This chain uses TRBV4-3 with TRBJ1-3; no clear D. Germline CDR1 LGHNA, CDR2 YSLEER. Trimming left V 5 bases short and J 0 bases short, with 20 bases between. The CDR3 is 18 residues long. CDR3 sequence reads: CASSSTLVVTDSGNTIYF. In nucleotides, the CDR3 is TGCGCCAGCAGCTCTACCCTTGTGGTGACCGACTCTGGAAACACCATATATTTT.

The J gene is TRBJ1-1, the V gene TRBV7-9; TRBD1 matches 12 bases. With 5 bases clipped from V and 11 bases from J, the junction kept 12 bases outside the gene matches. Germline V CDR1 and CDR2: SEHNR, FQNEAQ (reference sequence). The CDR3 length is 15 residues. Written as DNA, the CDR3 is TGTGCCAGCAGCCCACCGGGACAGGGGGCGATGGGGGCTTTCTTT. Protein sequence: CASSPPGQGAMGAFF.

The rearrangement uses TRBV2 and TRBJ1-3; no reliable D call. The CDR3 has 14 residues. CDR1 is SNHLY, CDR2 FYNNEI, per germline. Trimming left V 8 bases short and J 3 bases short, with 14 bases between. CDR3 sequence (DNA): TGTGCCAGCTTTCCGGGTTCTAATGGAAACACCATATATTTT. As protein: CASFPGSNGNTIYF.

The rearrangement links TRBV6-5 to TRBJ1-1; D is possibly TRBD1 (6 bases). V was shortened by 2 bases and J by 7 bases, with 11 bases between the two germline ends. This CDR3 region has 13 residues. Germline V CDR1 and CDR2: MNHEY, SVGAGI. CDR3 coding DNA: TGTGCCAGCAGTTACACCTCAGGGGTTGAAGCTTTCTTT. This translates into CASSYTSGVEAFF.

The chain employs TRBV7-8 and TRBJ1-6; D is unclear. This CDR3 is built from 14 residues. Trimming removed 8 bases at V and 9 bases at J, with 17 bases between. CDR1 and CDR2 (germline): SGHVS, FQNEAQ. The CDR3 reads CASSTSFPTSPLHF. CDR3 nucleotides: TGTGCCAGCTCTACCAGTTTTCCCACTTCACCCCTCCACTTT. Full variable domain (missing parts from reference TRBV7-8 and TRBJ1-6): GAGVSQSPRYKVAKRGQDVALRCDPISGHVSLFWYQQALGQGPEFLTYFQNEAQLDKSGLPSDRFFAERPEGSVSTLKIQRTQQEDSAVYLCASSTSFPTSPLHFGNGTRLTVT.

The V call is TRBV19, the J call TRBJ1-2; D is undetermined. The V gene lost 5 bases and the J gene lost 6 bases, with 16 bases spanning the gap. Germline V gene sequence: CDR1 LNHDA, CDR2 SQIVND (reference sequence). The CDR3 has 14 amino acids. The CDR3 protein is CASSYSKSGNGYTF. In DNA form, the CDR3 reads TGTGCCAGTAGTTACTCCAAATCGGGAAATGGCTACACCTTC.

The J gene is TRBJ1-5, the V gene TRBV6-1; possibly TRBD1 for D (6 bases). This CDR3 has 18 amino acids. Trimming cost V 4 bases and J 0 bases, with 19 bases left between them. Germline V lookup: CDR1 MNHNS, CDR2 SASEGT. Here the CDR3 reads CASSVIPSGGLSNQPQHF. CDR3 nucleotides: TGTGCCAGCAGTGTCATCCCCTCGGGGGGGCTTAGCAATCAGCCCCAGCATTTT.

The chain couples TRBV9 to TRBJ2-2; D might be TRBD1 (6 bases). CDR1 SGDLS and CDR2 YYNGEE come from the germline V gene. Trimming cost V 2 bases and J 4 bases, with 12 bases left between them. The CDR3 is made up of 15 amino acids. DNA of the CDR3: TGTGCCAGCAGCGTGAACAGGGAACCCACCGGGGAGCTGTTTTTT. Its translation: CASSVNREPTGELFF.

The chain uses TRBV12-3 or TRBV12-4 and TRBJ1-4; D is unresolved. V dropped 9 bases and J dropped 8 bases, with 16 bases sitting between them. The CDR3 is 13 amino acids. Here the CDR3 DNA reads TGTGCCAGTACCTCTTTCTTTGTCGAAAAACTGTTTTTT. Translation gives CASTSFFVEKLFF.

V is TRBV7-8 and J is TRBJ1-2; 7 bases match TRBD1. The length of the CDR3 is 13 residues. J was trimmed by 4 bases and V by 5 bases; bases with no gene match: 4. Germline V lookup: CDR1 SGHVS, CDR2 FQNEAQ. The CDR3, as DNA: TGTGCCAGCAGCCGACAGGGCCCCTATGGCTACACCTTC. Protein product: CASSRQGPYGYTF.

In this sample, this clone turned up once. The V and J genes are TRBV3-1 (or the pseudogene TRBV3-2) and TRBJ1-4; the D is unclear. The length of the CDR3 is 17 residues. The germline V gene has CDR1 LGHDT and CDR2 YNNKEL (reference sequence). V lost 4 bases and J 5 bases, leaving 20 bases between the germline ends. CDR3 nucleotides: TGTGCCAGCAGCCCCTACTACCCGGGAAATGAAAATGAAAAACTGTTTTTT. Translation: CASSPYYPGNENEKLFF.

This rearrangement joins TRBV24-1 to TRBJ1-5; a weak D match, TRBD1 (5 bases). The CDR3 is made up of 14 amino acids. Trimming removed 3 bases at V and 5 bases at J, with 10 bases between. The germline V gene encodes CDR1 KGHDR and CDR2 SFDVKD. CDR3 protein: CATSDTTDHQPQHF. The CDR3 DNA sequence: TGTGCCACCAGTGATACGACAGACCATCAGCCCCAGCATTTT.

This chain connects TRBV28 to TRBJ1-5, with D possibly matching TRBD1 (5 bases). This CDR3 has 15 residues. Trimming stripped 1 base from V and 0 bases from J, with 7 bases between. Germline V gene data show CDR1 as MDHEN and CDR2 as SYDVKM. CDR3 amino acids: CASSLYRSSNQPQHF. The CDR3 DNA reads as TGTGCCAGCAGTTTATACAGGAGTAGCAATCAGCCCCAGCATTTT.

The V call is TRBV6-5, the J call TRBJ1-2; D is possibly TRBD1 (5 bases). Per the germline V gene, CDR1 is MNHEY and CDR2 is SVGAGI. V shed 5 bases and J shed 3 bases, with 13 bases lying between them. The CDR3 spans 14 residues. Here the CDR3 DNA reads TGTGCCAGCAGTCGACAGTGGGGAGACTATGGCTACACCTTC. Translation: CASSRQWGDYGYTF.

V usage is TRBV6-4 and J usage is TRBJ1-2; TRBD1 might be the D (6 bases). Germline V gene data show CDR1 as MRHNA and CDR2 as SNTAGT. The CDR3 length is 14 residues. V shed 0 bases and J shed 7 bases, with 12 bases lying between them. In DNA, the CDR3 is TGTGCCAGCAGTGACTCGGCGGGGGCAGGTGGCTACACCTTC. Amino acid sequence: CASSDSAGAGGYTF.

In DNA form, the CDR3 reads TGTGCCAGCAGCGCCCCAGGGAGCCGCGAGCAGTACTTC. Translating gives CASSAPGSREQYF. The chain links TRBV7-3 to TRBJ2-7; tentatively, D is TRBD1 or TRBD2 (5 bases each). Germline-derived CDR1 and CDR2 are SGHTA and FQGTGA. The CDR3 is 13 residues long. The ends were cut back, 5 bases at V and 6 bases at J, with 14 bases in the middle. The variable domain in full, with the rest retrieved from reference TRBV7-3 and TRBJ2-7, is GAGVSQTPSNKVTEKGKYVELRCDPISGHTALYWYRQSLGQGPEFLIYFQGTGAADDSGLPNDRFFAVRPEGSVSTLKIQRTERGDSAVYLCASSAPGSREQYFGPGTRLTVT.

This clone has just a few counts. The chain couples TRBV5-6 to TRBJ1-6; TRBD1 matches at 12 bases. The CDR3 is made up of 17 amino acids. Germline V gives CDR1 SGHDT, CDR2 YYEEEE. Losses at the gene ends were 3 bases for V and 6 bases for J; bases not matched to a gene: 7. The CDR3 spells CASSSGTGGRGNSPLHF. The CDR3 bases are TGTGCCAGCAGCTCCGGGACAGGGGGCAGGGGTAATTCACCCCTCCACTTT. Supplemented by reference TRBV5-6 and TRBJ1-6, the full variable domain reads DAGVTQSPTHLIKTRGQQVTLRCSPKSGHDTVSWYQQALGQGPQFIFQYYEEEERQRGNFPDRFSGHQFPNYSSELNVNALLLGDSALYLCASSSGTGGRGNSPLHFGNGTRLTVT.

The chain couples TRBV5-1 to TRBJ1-1; TRBD1 matches 7 bases. CDR1 is SGHRS, CDR2 YFSETQ, per germline. Trimming cost V 5 bases and J 4 bases; bases outside gene matches: 2. The CDR3 consists of 12 residues. This chain's CDR3 is CASRAGGTEAFF. CDR3 DNA sequence: TGCGCCAGCAGGGCAGGGGGCACTGAAGCTTTCTTT.

The table lists this clone with a count of one. The V gene is TRBV11-2, the J gene TRBJ2-1; 10 nucleotides line up with TRBD2. The CDR3 consists of 15 residues. CDR1 is SGHAT, CDR2 FQNNGV, per germline. Losses at the gene ends were 2 bases for V and 4 bases for J; bases not matched to a gene: 2. The CDR3 sequence: CASSLTSGDYNEQFF. In nucleotides, the CDR3 is TGTGCCAGCAGCTTAACTAGCGGGGATTACAATGAGCAGTTCTTC.

This clone was counted a single time. CDR3 amino acids: CASSIGSGGYTF. In DNA, the CDR3 is TGTGCCAGTAGTATAGGCTCGGGAGGCTACACCTTC. The rearrangement links TRBV19 to TRBJ1-2; D is unresolved. Germline lookup yields CDR1 LNHDA and CDR2 SQIVND (reference sequence). CDR3 size: 12 residues. V was pared by 1 base and J by 8 bases, with 8 bases between.

The rearrangement links TRBV11-2 to TRBJ1-1; D is uncertain. The CDR3 loop spans 12 amino acids. V was clipped by 4 bases and J by 7 bases, with 10 bases between them. CDR1 is SGHAT and CDR2 is FQNNGV in the germline V gene. CDR3 amino acids: CASSSTQFEAFF. For the CDR3, the DNA is TGTGCCAGCAGCTCCACACAGTTTGAAGCTTTCTTT.

The chain links TRBV4-2 to TRBJ2-3, with D tentatively TRBD2 (7 bases). V lost 0 bases, J lost 0 bases, and 16 bases lay in between. Germline values: CDR1 LGHNA, CDR2 YNFKEQ. The length of the CDR3 is 18 residues. CDR3 residues: CASSQDGGPTTSTDTQYF. The CDR3 DNA is TGTGCCAGCAGCCAAGACGGGGGGCCTACAACTAGCACAGATACGCAGTATTTT.

DNA for the CDR3: TGTGCCAGCAGCTTGCTGCGGGCAGATACGCAGTATTTT. This gives the protein CASSLLRADTQYF. The rearrangement links TRBV13 to TRBJ2-3; D is possibly TRBD2 (5 bases). The germline gives CDR1 PRHDT, CDR2 FYEKMQ (reference sequence). This CDR3 comprises 13 residues. V gave up 3 bases and J gave up 4 bases, with 8 bases separating them.

This clone was counted between two and nine times. The rearrangement uses TRBV5-6 and TRBJ2-2, with TRBD2 identical over 10 bases. The V gene end was trimmed by 4 bases and the J gene end by 3 bases; junction bases not matched to a gene: 9. CDR1 is SGHDT, CDR2 YYEEEE, per germline. The length of the CDR3 is 17 residues. The CDR3 nucleotides read TGTGCCAGCAGCCGGAGGTCCGGGACTAGCGACACCGGGGAGCTGTTTTTT. It encodes CASSRRSGTSDTGELFF.

The chain employs TRBV13 and TRBJ1-1; 10 bases agree with TRBD1. The trim removed 1 base at V and 10 bases at J, leaving 6 bases unmatched. The germline gives CDR1 PRHDT, CDR2 FYEKMQ (reference sequence). The CDR3 length is 14 residues. The DNA of the CDR3 is TGTGCCAGCAGCTTAGCCGGGACAGGGGCCTTAGCTTTCTTT. The encoded protein is CASSLAGTGALAFF.